The next 23 T cell receptor beta chains were all read from a single sample in a study of T cells in localized non-small cell lung cancer. Sequenced by immunoSEQ multiplex PCR; TCRdb stores in-frame clones only, minus some. Among about 33,000 clones listed, around 80% were seen once. This specimen was peripheral blood, taken before any cancer treatment. The receptors originated from a male donor at least 60 years old with stage III squamous cell lung carcinoma.

The chain combines TRBV10-3 with TRBJ1-4; 11 bases match TRBD1. Trimming at V came to 4 bases and at J to 7 bases, leaving 2 bases not matched to a gene. Per the germline V gene, CDR1 is ENHRY and CDR2 is SYGVKD. The CDR3 contains 14 residues. The CDR3 sequence: CAISGGTGGEKLFF. For the CDR3, the DNA is TGTGCCATCAGTGGGGGGACAGGGGGTGAAAAACTGTTTTTT.

The chain carries TRBV7-9 and TRBJ2-7, with 11 bases identical to TRBD1. The CDR3 length is 15 residues. Per the germline V gene, CDR1 is SEHNR and CDR2 is FQNEAQ (reference sequence). The V gene end was trimmed by 3 bases and the J gene end by 3 bases; junction bases not matched to a gene: 4. CDR3 protein: CASSFTGQGGYEQYF. The CDR3 DNA reads as TGTGCCAGCAGCTTTACGGGACAGGGGGGCTACGAGCAGTACTTC.

V usage is TRBV7-2 and J usage is TRBJ2-7, with D hard to call. The V end was cut by 2 bases, the J end by 5 bases, with 16 bases between. CDR1 and CDR2 (germline): SGHTA, FQGNSA. The CDR3 has 15 residues. The CDR3 region has the DNA TGTGCCAGCAGCTTAATCCTAGTTTTTATCCACGAGCAGTACTTC. Protein product: CASSLILVFIHEQYF. The full variable domain, completed using reference TRBV7-2 and TRBJ2-7, is GAGVSQSPSNKVTEKGKDVELRCDPISGHTALYWYRQSLGQGLEFLIYFQGNSAPDKSGLPSDRFSAERTGGSVSTLTIQRTQQEDSAVYLCASSLILVFIHEQYFGPGTRLTVT.

The CDR3 here is CASSLGIGGGVSTDTQYF. CDR3 in DNA: TGTGCCAGCAGCTTGGGTATTGGCGGGGGCGTAAGCACAGATACGCAGTATTTT. The chain employs TRBV5-4 and TRBJ2-3, with D possibly matching TRBD2 (7 bases). CDR3 size: 18 residues. V was shortened by 0 bases and J by 0 bases, with 17 bases between the two germline ends. The germline V gene encodes CDR1 SGHNT and CDR2 YYREEE (reference sequence).

J is TRBJ2-1 and V is TRBV4-1, with 9 nucleotides matching TRBD2. The CDR3 sequence is 16 residues long. The germline gives CDR1 MGHRA, CDR2 YSYEKL. This CDR3 reads CATGAGGPGTGDEQFF. CDR3 nucleotides: TGCGCTACCGGGGCGGGAGGGCCAGGGACTGGGGATGAGCAGTTCTTC.

The genes are TRBV5-4 and TRBJ2-7, with D maybe TRBD1 (5 bases). The V and J ends lost 0 bases and 0 bases respectively, with 19 bases between them. The CDR3 consists of 18 residues. Germline CDR1 SGHNT, CDR2 YYREEE (reference sequence). For the CDR3, the DNA is TGTGCCAGCAGCTTGGGACGTGTTGGTCAGGGTCGCTCCTACGAGCAGTACTTC. The encoded protein is CASSLGRVGQGRSYEQYF.

This chain links TRBV11-1 with TRBJ2-4; 8 nucleotides match TRBD1. In germline, CDR1 is SGHAT, CDR2 FQDESV (reference sequence). V was pared by 3 bases and J by 3 bases, with 1 base of the junction left unmatched. The CDR3 sequence is 14 residues long. The CDR3 DNA reads as TGTGCCAGCAGCTTCGACAGGGGCAAAAACATTCAGTACTTC. It specifies CASSFDRGKNIQYF.

This clone appeared a few times. This rearrangement joins TRBV6-1 to TRBJ2-5; 8 bases line up with TRBD2. Germline CDR1 reads MNHNS; CDR2 reads SASEGT. After removal of 3 bases from V and 5 bases from J, the junction contained 8 bases not matched to a gene. CDR3 size: 15 residues. The CDR3 region is CASSDWSGGGETQYF. DNA for the CDR3: TGTGCCAGCAGTGATTGGAGCGGGGGTGGGGAGACCCAGTACTTC.

The rearrangement links TRBV19 to TRBJ2-2; D might be TRBD2 (7 bases). The V end lost 7 bases, the J end lost 2 bases, and 11 bases lay between the germline ends. The CDR3 extends over 14 amino acids. Germline values: CDR1 LNHDA, CDR2 SQIVND (reference sequence). CDR3 sequence reads: CASKGGRNTGELFF. CDR3 bases: TGTGCCAGTAAGGGGGGGCGAAACACCGGGGAGCTGTTTTTT.

The chain is built from TRBV27 and TRBJ2-1, with D tentatively TRBD1 (5 bases). The CDR3 has 13 residues. Looked up from germline, CDR1 is MNHEY and CDR2 is SMNVEV (reference sequence). Trimming cost V 3 bases and J 10 bases, with 13 bases left between them. CDR3 amino acids: CASSFRSGREQFF. The DNA of the CDR3 is TGTGCCAGCAGTTTCCGCTCAGGGCGGGAGCAGTTCTTC.

Notes on this clone: Other DNA sequences in this sample translate to the same CDR3. The J gene is TRBJ1-3, the V gene TRBV15; D is unresolved. This CDR3 spans 15 amino acids. V was cut by 0 bases and J by 4 bases, with 10 bases left in between. The germline CDR1 and CDR2 sequences are LNHNV and YYDKDF (reference sequence). CDR3 bases: TGTGCCACCAGCAGAGAGTCCTCTTTAGGAAACACCATATATTTT. Translation gives CATSRESSLGNTIYF.

Comments on this clone: This sample also contains other DNA sequences that code for the same CDR3. The chain has TRBV7-2 and TRBJ2-7; D is undetermined. V was shortened by 3 bases and J by 2 bases, with 11 bases between the two germline ends. Germline values: CDR1 SGHTA, CDR2 FQGNSA. This CDR3 has 14 amino acids. CDR3 bases: TGTGCCAGCAGCTTGGGCCGCTCACCCTACGAGCAGTACTTC. This encodes CASSLGRSPYEQYF.

This rearrangement joins TRBV6-5 to TRBJ1-1; D unclear. V lost 0 bases and J 8 bases, leaving 10 bases between the germline ends. Germline CDR1 and CDR2: MNHEY and SVGAGI. The CDR3 sequence is 13 residues long. CDR3 sequence reads: CASSYSSLQEAFF. CDR3 DNA: TGTGCCAGCAGTTACTCCTCGTTACAGGAAGCTTTCTTT.

This chain joins TRBV7-2 and TRBJ2-1; 7 bases are a match to TRBD2. The trim removed 6 bases at V and 0 bases at J, leaving 8 bases unmatched. This CDR3 spans 16 amino acids. In germline, CDR1 is SGHTA, CDR2 FQGNSA. The CDR3 region is CASSPRGGSSYNEQFF. DNA for the CDR3: TGTGCCAGCAGTCCGAGGGGCGGGAGCTCCTACAATGAGCAGTTCTTC.

The chain uses TRBV4-3 and TRBJ2-6; 16 nucleotides align to TRBD2. The CDR3 contains 21 residues. Trimming took 0 bases from V and 3 from J; bases not matched to a gene: 8. Germline V gene data show CDR1 as LGHNA and CDR2 as YSLEER. Here the CDR3 reads CASSQEAGTSGRAFGANVLTF. CDR3 nucleotide sequence: TGCGCCAGCAGCCAAGAGGCGGGGACTAGCGGGAGGGCCTTTGGGGCCAACGTCCTGACTTTC.

The chain joins TRBV28 to TRBJ2-7; 10 nucleotides align to TRBD2. After removal of 5 bases from V and 6 bases from J, the junction contained 10 bases not matched to a gene. CDR1 and CDR2 (germline): MDHEN, SYDVKM. The CDR3 is made up of 15 amino acids. CDR3 in DNA: TGTGCCAGCAGTAGCGTGCTAGCGGGAGCCTCCGAGCAGTACTTC. Translation gives CASSSVLAGASEQYF.

The chain couples TRBV25-1 to TRBJ2-2, with 9 bases lining up with TRBD2. This CDR3 is 18 amino acids long. Germline V gene data show CDR1 as MGHDK and CDR2 as SYGVNS. The junction had 11 bases not matched to a gene; V was cut back by 0 bases and J by 6 bases. The CDR3 DNA is TGTGCCAGCAGTGAATATGGGCTAGCGGGACTGGTCTCCGGGGAGCTGTTTTTT. Its translation: CASSEYGLAGLVSGELFF.

V usage is TRBV5-1 and J usage is TRBJ1-1; D call uncertain. Trimming removed 5 bases from V and 0 bases from J, with 8 bases in between. Germline lookup yields CDR1 SGHRS and CDR2 YFSETQ. The CDR3 is 13 residues long. The CDR3 loop reads CASRSSMNTEAFF. The DNA for the CDR3 is TGCGCCAGCAGGTCCTCCATGAACACTGAAGCTTTCTTT.

V and J are TRBV21-1 and TRBJ2-3; the table's D call of TRBD1 was not tested on the DNA. TRBV21-1 is deemed a pseudogene. This CDR3 is 21 amino acids long. CDR3 amino acids: CASSPSTGQGIPGKGVDTQYF. The CDR3 DNA follows: TGTGCCAGCAGCCCTAGCACGGGACAGGGTATCCCGGGAAAAGGTGTGGATACGCAGTATTTT.

This clone was seen only once. The chain uses TRBV20-1 and TRBJ2-5; D uncertain. Germline V gene lookup returns CDR1 DFQATT and CDR2 SNEGSKA (reference sequence). The CDR3 is made up of 11 amino acids. V gave up 4 bases and J gave up 5 bases, with 8 bases separating them. CDR3 nucleotides: TGCAGTGCTATTGGTCGTGAGACCCAGTACTTC. Protein product: CSAIGRETQYF.

The chain couples TRBV6-1 to TRBJ2-3, with D possibly being TRBD1 (6 bases). The CDR3 totals 12 residues. CDR1 and CDR2 from the germline V gene are MNHNS and SASEGT. The V end was cut by 7 bases, the J end by 8 bases, with 13 bases between. For the CDR3, the DNA is TGTGCCAGCACGGTCGGGACAACTACGCAGTATTTT. Translation gives CASTVGTTTQYF.

This clone was observed a handful of times. The chain links TRBV19 to TRBJ2-7, with TRBD2 as a possible D gene (5 bases). The length of the CDR3 is 16 residues. Germline values: CDR1 LNHDA, CDR2 SQIVND (reference sequence). V gave up 2 bases and J gave up 3 bases, with 17 bases separating them. This chain's CDR3 is CASSIKGVARGYEQYF. The CDR3 DNA is TGTGCCAGTAGTATAAAAGGAGTAGCGAGAGGCTACGAGCAGTACTTC.

The V and J genes are TRBV19 and TRBJ1-5; D is perhaps TRBD1 (5 bases). Trimming removed 7 bases from V and 0 bases from J, with 16 bases in between. Germline V gene data show CDR1 as LNHDA and CDR2 as SQIVND (reference sequence). CDR3 length: 16 residues. The CDR3: CASTPPQGYSNQPQHF. CDR3 bases: TGTGCCAGTACTCCCCCCCAGGGATATAGCAATCAGCCCCAGCATTTT.